This passage covers 7 T cell receptor beta chains from one sample sequenced in a study of shared clonotypes between healthy human individuals. Clones were sequenced by immunoSEQ multiplex PCR, and TCRdb holds only the in-frame ones, with some missing. Of about 2.3 million clones listed, around 93% were seen once; the top ten hold 0.37%. The sample consisted of naive CD4+ T cells from PBMCs. Sample subset: CD45RA+ positively selected. These receptors all come from a young man in good health. Some clones in this sample may be carry-over from other donors' samples.

The V call is TRBV5-1, the J call TRBJ1-1; D is perhaps TRBD1 (6 bases). Germline CDR1 and CDR2: SGHRS and YFSETQ. There are 11 residues in the CDR3. With 4 bases removed from V and 9 bases from J, the gap between germline ends came to 10 bases. In DNA form, the CDR3 reads TGCGCCAGCAGCACCGGGGGCAAAGCTTTCTTT. This gives the protein CASSTGGKAFF.

The chain is built from TRBV6-4 and TRBJ1-2; tentative D call: TRBD1 (5 bases). CDR1 is MRHNA and CDR2 is SNTAGT in the germline V gene. V was cut by 8 bases and J by 2 bases, with 9 bases left in between. The CDR3 has 12 residues. The CDR3 bases are TGTGCCAGCGGAGGGACCAACTATGGCTACACCTTC. As protein: CASGGTNYGYTF.

The chain joins TRBV6-5 to TRBJ1-1; TRBD1 agrees at 7 bases. The germline V gene has CDR1 MNHEY and CDR2 SVGAGI. CDR3 size: 12 residues. Trimming cost V 4 bases and J 9 bases; bases outside gene matches: 5. CDR3 nucleotide sequence: TGTGCCAGCAGTTTAGACAGGGAACAAGCTTTCTTT. It translates to CASSLDREQAFF.

The gene calls are TRBV28 and TRBJ1-4; TRBD1 matches at 10 bases. The germline gives CDR1 MDHEN, CDR2 SYDVKM. This CDR3 region has 15 residues. J gave up 8 bases and V 5 bases, and 8 bases lay outside the gene matches. CDR3 loop: CASSPATGGEEKLFF. DNA of the CDR3: TGTGCCAGCAGTCCCGCGACAGGGGGCGAGGAAAAACTGTTTTTT.

In its sample, this clone was seen a few times. This same CDR3 is encoded by further DNA sequences in the sample. The chain combines TRBV9 with TRBJ1-1; TRBD1 aligns across 7 bases. Germline CDR1 reads SGDLS; CDR2 reads YYNGEE. This CDR3 region has 14 residues. V lost 1 base to trimming and J lost 1 base; unmatched junction nucleotides: 1. The CDR3 loop reads CASSVQGGNTEAFF. CDR3 DNA: TGTGCCAGCAGCGTACAGGGGGGGAACACTGAAGCTTTCTTT.

This clone has only one observation. The genes are TRBV30 and TRBJ2-4; no definite D call. Trimming took off 1 base at V and 3 bases at J, with 13 bases between the two ends. The CDR3 extends over 15 amino acids. Germline V CDR1 and CDR2: GTSNPN, SVGIG (reference sequence). The CDR3 DNA reads TGTGCCTGGAGTGGTGAAGGGAAGGGCAAAAACATTCAGTACTTC. Translation gives CAWSGEGKGKNIQYF. Full variable domain (rest looked up from reference TRBV30 and TRBJ2-4): SQTIHQWPATLVQPVGSPLSLECTVEGTSNPNLYWYRQAAGRGLQLLFYSVGIGQISSEVPQNLSASRPQDRQFILSSKKLLLSDSGFYLCAWSGEGKGKNIQYFGAGTRLSVL.

The genes are TRBV21-1 and TRBJ2-7; the D call of TRBD2 is as the table states it, not checked on the DNA. TRBV21-1 is a known pseudogene. The CDR3 is 15 residues long. The CDR3 DNA is TGTGCCAGCAGCAAAGCTGAGACTAGCTCCTACGAGCAGTACTTC. It yields the protein CASSKAETSSYEQYF.